The 2 T cell receptor beta chains in this list originate from one sample, sequenced in a study of T cells in Graves' hyperthyroidism and ophthalmopathy. Regions amplified from RNA transcripts were the TCR beta CDR3 regions. HTBI primers were employed in a first-round RT-PCR of the TCR CDR3. A single record per CDR3 protein comes from TCRdb applying MiXCR to the multiplex PCR reads. Of almost 600,000 distinct CDR3 sequences listed, approximately 15% are singletons. Sequencing input: blood. These receptors all stem from a young woman with Graves' hyperthyroidism that later progressed to Graves' ophthalmopathy.

This clonotype was counted at least ten times. The genes are TRBV20-1 and TRBJ2-1; 7 nucleotides match TRBD2. The CDR3 is 15 residues long. The V gene end was trimmed by 0 bases and the J gene end by 1 base; junction bases not matched to a gene: 3. Germline V gene sequence: CDR1 DFQATT, CDR2 SNEGSKA (reference sequence). Here the CDR3 reads CSAREGGSSYNEQFF. CDR3 DNA: TGCAGTGCTAGAGAGGGCGGGAGTTCCTACAATGAGCAGTTCTTC.

This clonotype was seen many times. This chain links TRBV6-5 with TRBJ1-1; no clear D gene. The V gene lost 0 bases and the J gene lost 8 bases, with 7 bases spanning the gap. This CDR3 spans 12 amino acids. Germline V CDR1 and CDR2: MNHEY, SVGAGI. In nucleotides, the CDR3 is TGTGCCAGCAGTTACTCCGGCCAAGAAGCTTTCTTT. Its translation is CASSYSGQEAFF.